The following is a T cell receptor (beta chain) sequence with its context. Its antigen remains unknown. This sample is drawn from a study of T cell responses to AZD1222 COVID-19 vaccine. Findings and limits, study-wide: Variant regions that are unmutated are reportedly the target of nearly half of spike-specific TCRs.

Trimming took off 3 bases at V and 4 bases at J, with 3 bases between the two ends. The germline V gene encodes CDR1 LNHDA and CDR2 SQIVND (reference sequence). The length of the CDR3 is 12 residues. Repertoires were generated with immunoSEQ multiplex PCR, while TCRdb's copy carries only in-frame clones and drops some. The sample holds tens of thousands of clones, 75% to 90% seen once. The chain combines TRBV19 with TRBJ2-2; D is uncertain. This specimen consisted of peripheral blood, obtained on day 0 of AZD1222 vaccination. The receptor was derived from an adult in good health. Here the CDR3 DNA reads TGTGCCAGTAGTATCCCCACCGGGGAGCTGTTTTTT. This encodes CASSIPTGELFF.